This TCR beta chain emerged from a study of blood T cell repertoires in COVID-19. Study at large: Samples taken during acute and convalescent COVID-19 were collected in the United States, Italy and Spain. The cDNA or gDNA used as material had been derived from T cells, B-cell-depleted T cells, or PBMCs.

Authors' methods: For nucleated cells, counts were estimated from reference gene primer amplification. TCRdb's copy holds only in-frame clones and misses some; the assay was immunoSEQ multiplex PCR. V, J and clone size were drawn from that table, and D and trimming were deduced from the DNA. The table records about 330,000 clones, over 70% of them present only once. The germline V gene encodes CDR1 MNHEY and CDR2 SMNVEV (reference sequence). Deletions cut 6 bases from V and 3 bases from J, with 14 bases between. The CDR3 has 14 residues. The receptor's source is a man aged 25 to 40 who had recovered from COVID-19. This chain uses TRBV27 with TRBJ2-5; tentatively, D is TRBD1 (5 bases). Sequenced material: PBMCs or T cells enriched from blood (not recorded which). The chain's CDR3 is CASSYTGTEETQYF. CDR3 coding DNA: TGTGCCAGCAGCTATACAGGTACAGAAGAGACCCAGTACTTC.